This entry is about one TCR beta chain. The CDR3 totals 13 residues. The V end was cut by 6 bases, the J end by 6 bases, with 14 bases between. CDR1 is SNHLY and CDR2 is FYNNEI in the germline V gene. This sample is drawn from a study of OX40 agonist ivuxolimab in advanced cancers. Background on the study: Every 2 weeks, patients received ivuxolimab intravenously, dosed at 0.01 to 10 mg/kg.

Clones were read by immunoSEQ multiplex PCR, and TCRdb kept only the in-frame ones, dropping some. The sample has about 79,000 clones, 80% to 90% seen once. Patients who had autoimmune disease history or got systemic immunosuppression were left out. This chain links TRBV2 with TRBJ1-2; maybe TRBD1 (5 bases). This sequence was found in an adult with an advanced solid tumor such as melanoma, head and neck, liver or kidney cancer. The source was CD4+ or CD8+ T cells sorted from blood, collected in a trial of the OX40 agonist ivuxolimab. The CDR3 nucleotides read TGTGCCAGCAGAACCCGGACAAACAATGGCTACACCTTC. The encoded protein is CASRTRTNNGYTF.